Reported below is one T cell receptor beta chain. Clones were read by immunoSEQ multiplex PCR, and TCRdb kept only the in-frame ones, dropping some. The sample holds around 48,000 clones, 31% seen once. Between the trimmed V and J ends, which lost 0 bases and 3 bases, there was a span of 13 bases. Germline loops: CDR1 SGHKS, CDR2 YYEKEE (reference sequence). The CDR3 has 16 residues. The data belong to a study of tumour-infiltrating T cells in Burkitt lymphoma. Study background: Patients covered every epidemiological subtype of Burkitt lymphoma. Overall and progression-free survival were predicted by productive clonality.

The sample comprised tumor tissue. The clonotype originates from a human donor with Burkitt lymphoma. The chain uses TRBV5-5 and TRBJ2-4; no clear D. DNA for the CDR3: TGTGCCAGCAGCTTGGGAATCCGGGTGGACAAAAACATTCAGTACTTC. It specifies CASSLGIRVDKNIQYF. The complete variable domain, with remaining parts taken from reference TRBV5-5 and TRBJ2-4, reads DAGVTQSPTHLIKTRGQQVTLRCSPISGHKSVSWYQQVLGQGPQFIFQYYEKEERGRGNFPDRFSARQFPNYSSELNVNALLLGDSALYLCASSLGIRVDKNIQYFGAGTRLSVL.